The clone carrying this T cell receptor beta chain was detected only once. As yet, its antigen is unknown. Assay used: immunoSEQ multiplex PCR; TCRdb lists only in-frame clones, some missing. The sample consists of about 81,000 clones, around 89% of them appearing once. Germline V CDR1 and CDR2: MNHEY, SMNVEV (reference sequence). V was cut by 7 bases and J by 1 base, with 8 bases left in between. This CDR3 comprises 14 residues. The data originate from a study of OX40 agonist ivuxolimab in advanced cancers. At the level of the study: With a range of roughly 20 to 80, age averaged approximately 64 years, and 65% to 85% were male. Study-wide findings and caveats: Nonresponders included some who also had low normalized T-cell clonal expansion.

People who had autoimmune disease history or systemic immunosuppression were excluded. Blood draws occurred at baseline, cycle 4 day 1, and cycle 7 day 1. Sequenced here: CD4+ or CD8+ T cells sorted from blood, sampled in a trial of the OX40 agonist ivuxolimab. The receptor comes from an adult with an advanced solid tumor such as melanoma, head and neck, liver or kidney cancer. This sequence joins TRBV27 and TRBJ2-6; D unclear. The CDR3 sequence is CASKSLSGANVLTF. The CDR3 coding sequence is TGTGCCAGCAAGTCTTTATCTGGGGCCAACGTCCTGACTTTC.